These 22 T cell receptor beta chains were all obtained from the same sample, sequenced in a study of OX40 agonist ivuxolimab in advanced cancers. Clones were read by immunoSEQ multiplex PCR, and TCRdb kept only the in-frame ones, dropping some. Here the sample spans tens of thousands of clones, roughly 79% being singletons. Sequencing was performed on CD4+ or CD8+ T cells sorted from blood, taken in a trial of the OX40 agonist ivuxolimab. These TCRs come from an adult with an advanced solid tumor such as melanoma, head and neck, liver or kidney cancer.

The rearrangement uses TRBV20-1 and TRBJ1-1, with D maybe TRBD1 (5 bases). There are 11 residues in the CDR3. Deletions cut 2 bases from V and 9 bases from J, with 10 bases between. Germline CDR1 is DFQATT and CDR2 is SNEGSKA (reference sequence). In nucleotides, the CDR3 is TGCAGTGCTAGACAGACAGTACAAGCTTTCTTT. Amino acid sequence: CSARQTVQAFF.

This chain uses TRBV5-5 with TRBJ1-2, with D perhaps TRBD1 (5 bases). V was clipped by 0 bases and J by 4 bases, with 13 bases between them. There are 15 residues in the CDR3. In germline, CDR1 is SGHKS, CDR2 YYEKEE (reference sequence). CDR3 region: CASSLERLGTYGYTF. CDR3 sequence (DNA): TGTGCCAGCAGCTTGGAACGCTTAGGGACCTATGGCTACACCTTC. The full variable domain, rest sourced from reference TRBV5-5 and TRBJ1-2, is DAGVTQSPTHLIKTRGQQVTLRCSPISGHKSVSWYQQVLGQGPQFIFQYYEKEERGRGNFPDRFSARQFPNYSSELNVNALLLGDSALYLCASSLERLGTYGYTFGSGTRLTVV.

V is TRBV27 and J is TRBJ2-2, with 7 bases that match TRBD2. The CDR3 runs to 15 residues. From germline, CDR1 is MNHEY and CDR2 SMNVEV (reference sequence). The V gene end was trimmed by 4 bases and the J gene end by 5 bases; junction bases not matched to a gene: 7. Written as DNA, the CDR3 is TGTGCCAGCAGTTATCCGGCGCGGGGGACCGGGGAGCTGTTTTTT. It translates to CASSYPARGTGELFF.

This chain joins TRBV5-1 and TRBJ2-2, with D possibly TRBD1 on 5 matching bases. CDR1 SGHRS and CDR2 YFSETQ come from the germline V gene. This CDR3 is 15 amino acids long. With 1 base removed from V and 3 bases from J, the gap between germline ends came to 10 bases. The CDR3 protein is CASSLMTDHTGELFF. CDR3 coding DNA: TGCGCCAGCAGCTTGATGACAGACCACACCGGGGAGCTGTTTTTT.

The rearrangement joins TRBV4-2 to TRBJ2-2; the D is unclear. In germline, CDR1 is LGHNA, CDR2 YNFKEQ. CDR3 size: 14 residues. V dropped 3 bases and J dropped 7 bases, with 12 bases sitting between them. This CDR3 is CASSQPASIGELFF. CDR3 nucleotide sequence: TGTGCCAGCAGCCAGCCCGCCAGCATCGGGGAGCTGTTTTTT.

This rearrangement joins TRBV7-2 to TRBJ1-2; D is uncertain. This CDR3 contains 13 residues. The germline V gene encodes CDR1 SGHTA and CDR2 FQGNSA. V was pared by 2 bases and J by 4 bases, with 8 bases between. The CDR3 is CASSLPGFYGYTF. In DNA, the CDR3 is TGTGCCAGCAGCTTACCGGGGTTCTATGGCTACACCTTC. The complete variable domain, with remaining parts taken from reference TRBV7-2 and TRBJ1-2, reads GAGVSQSPSNKVTEKGKDVELRCDPISGHTALYWYRQSLGQGLEFLIYFQGNSAPDKSGLPSDRFSAERTGGSVSTLTIQRTQQEDSAVYLCASSLPGFYGYTFGSGTRLTVV.

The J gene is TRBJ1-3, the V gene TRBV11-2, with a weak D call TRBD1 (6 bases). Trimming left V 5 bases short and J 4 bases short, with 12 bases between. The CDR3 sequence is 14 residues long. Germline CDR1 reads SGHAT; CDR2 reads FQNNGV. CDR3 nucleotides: TGTGCCAGCAGCCGAAGGGGGTCCGGAAACACCATATATTTT. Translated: CASSRRGSGNTIYF.

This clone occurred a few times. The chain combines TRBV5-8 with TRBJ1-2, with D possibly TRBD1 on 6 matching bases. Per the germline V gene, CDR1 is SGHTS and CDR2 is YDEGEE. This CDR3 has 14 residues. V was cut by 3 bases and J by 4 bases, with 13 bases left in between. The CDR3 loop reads CASSSAQGIYGYTF. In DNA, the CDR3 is TGTGCCAGCAGCTCGGCTCAGGGGATCTATGGCTACACCTTC.

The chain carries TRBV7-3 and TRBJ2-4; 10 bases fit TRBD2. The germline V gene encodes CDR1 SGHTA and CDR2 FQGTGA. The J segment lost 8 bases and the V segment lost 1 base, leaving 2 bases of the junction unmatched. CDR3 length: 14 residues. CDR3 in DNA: TGTGCCAGCAGCTTAATGGGGACTAGCGACATTCAGTACTTC. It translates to CASSLMGTSDIQYF.

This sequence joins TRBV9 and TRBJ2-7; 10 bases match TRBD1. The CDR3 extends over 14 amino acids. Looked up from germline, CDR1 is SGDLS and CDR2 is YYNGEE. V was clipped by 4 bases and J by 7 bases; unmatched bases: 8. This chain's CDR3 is CASSSGTGVREQYF. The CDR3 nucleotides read TGTGCCAGCAGCTCCGGGACAGGGGTACGGGAGCAGTACTTC. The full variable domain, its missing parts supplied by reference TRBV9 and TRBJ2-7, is DSGVTQTPKHLITATGQRVTLRCSPRSGDLSVYWYQQSLDQGLQFLIQYYNGEERAKGNILERFSAQQFPDLHSELNLSSLELGDSALYFCASSSGTGVREQYFGPGTRLTVT.

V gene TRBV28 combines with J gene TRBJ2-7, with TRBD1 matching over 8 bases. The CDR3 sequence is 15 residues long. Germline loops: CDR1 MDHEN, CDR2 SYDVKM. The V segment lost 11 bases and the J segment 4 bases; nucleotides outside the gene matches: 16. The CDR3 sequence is CAVLRLTGAQYEQYF. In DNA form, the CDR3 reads TGTGCCGTACTCAGGCTGACAGGGGCCCAATACGAGCAGTACTTC.

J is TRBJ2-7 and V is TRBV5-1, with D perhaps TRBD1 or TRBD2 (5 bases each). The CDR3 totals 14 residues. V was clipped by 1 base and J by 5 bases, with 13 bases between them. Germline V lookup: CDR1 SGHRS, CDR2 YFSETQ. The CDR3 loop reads CASSLSREFNEQYF. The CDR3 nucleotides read TGCGCCAGCAGCTTGAGCAGGGAGTTCAACGAGCAGTACTTC.

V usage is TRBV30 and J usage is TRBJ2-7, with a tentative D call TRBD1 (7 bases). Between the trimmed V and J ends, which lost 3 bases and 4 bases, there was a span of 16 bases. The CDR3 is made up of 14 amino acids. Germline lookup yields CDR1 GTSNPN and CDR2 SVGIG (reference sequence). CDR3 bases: TGTGCCTGGAGCTGGGGGGACAGTCGATACGAGCAGTACTTC. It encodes CAWSWGDSRYEQYF.

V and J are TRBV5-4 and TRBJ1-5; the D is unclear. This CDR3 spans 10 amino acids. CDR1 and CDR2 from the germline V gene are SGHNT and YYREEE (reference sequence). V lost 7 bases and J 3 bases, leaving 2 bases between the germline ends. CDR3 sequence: CASPNQPQHF. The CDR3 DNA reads TGTGCCAGCCCCAATCAGCCCCAGCATTTT.

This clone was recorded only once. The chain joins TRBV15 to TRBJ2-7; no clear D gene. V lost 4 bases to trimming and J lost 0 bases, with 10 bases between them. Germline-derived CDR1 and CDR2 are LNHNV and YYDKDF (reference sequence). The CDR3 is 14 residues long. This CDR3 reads CATSIGRVSYEQYF. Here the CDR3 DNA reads TGTGCCACCAGCATTGGAAGGGTCTCCTACGAGCAGTACTTC.

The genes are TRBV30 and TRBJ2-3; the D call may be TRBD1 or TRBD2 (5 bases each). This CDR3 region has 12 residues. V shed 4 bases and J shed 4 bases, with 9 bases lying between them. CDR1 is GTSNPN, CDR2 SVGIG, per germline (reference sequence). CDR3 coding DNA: TGTGCCTGGAATCGGGGCCCAGATACGCAGTATTTT. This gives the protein CAWNRGPDTQYF.

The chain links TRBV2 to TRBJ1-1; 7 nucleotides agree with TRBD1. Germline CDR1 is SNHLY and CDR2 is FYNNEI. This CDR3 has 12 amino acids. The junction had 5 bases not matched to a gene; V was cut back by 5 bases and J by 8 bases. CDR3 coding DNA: TGTGCCAGCAGTACACAGGGGTTGGAAGCTTTCTTT. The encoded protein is CASSTQGLEAFF.

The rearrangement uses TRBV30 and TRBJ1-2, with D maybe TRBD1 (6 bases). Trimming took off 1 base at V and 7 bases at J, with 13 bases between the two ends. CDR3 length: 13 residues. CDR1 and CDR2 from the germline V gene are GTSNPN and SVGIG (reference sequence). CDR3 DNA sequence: TGTGCCTGGAGTGCCTCGCAGGGGTTTGGCTACACCTTC. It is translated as CAWSASQGFGYTF. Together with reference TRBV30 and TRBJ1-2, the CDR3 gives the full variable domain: SQTIHQWPATLVQPVGSPLSLECTVEGTSNPNLYWYRQAAGRGLQLLFYSVGIGQISSEVPQNLSASRPQDRQFILSSKKLLLSDSGFYLCAWSASQGFGYTFGSGTRLTVV.

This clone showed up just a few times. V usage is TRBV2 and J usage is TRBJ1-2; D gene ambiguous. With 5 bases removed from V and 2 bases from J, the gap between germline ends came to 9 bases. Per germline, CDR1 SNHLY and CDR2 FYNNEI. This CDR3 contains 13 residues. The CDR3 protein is CASSSRENYGYTF. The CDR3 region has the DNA TGTGCCAGCAGTTCTAGGGAAAACTATGGCTACACCTTC. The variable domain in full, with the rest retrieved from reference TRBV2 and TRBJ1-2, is EPEVTQTPSHQVTQMGQEVILRCVPISNHLYFYWYRQILGQKVEFLVSFYNNEISEKSEIFDDQFSVERPDGSNFTLKIRSTKLEDSAMYFCASSSRENYGYTFGSGTRLTVV.

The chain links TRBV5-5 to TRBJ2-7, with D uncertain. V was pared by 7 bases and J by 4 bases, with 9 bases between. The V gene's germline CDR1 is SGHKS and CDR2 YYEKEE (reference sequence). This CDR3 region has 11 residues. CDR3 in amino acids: CASVTAYEQYF. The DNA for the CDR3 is TGTGCCAGCGTTACAGCTTACGAGCAGTACTTC.

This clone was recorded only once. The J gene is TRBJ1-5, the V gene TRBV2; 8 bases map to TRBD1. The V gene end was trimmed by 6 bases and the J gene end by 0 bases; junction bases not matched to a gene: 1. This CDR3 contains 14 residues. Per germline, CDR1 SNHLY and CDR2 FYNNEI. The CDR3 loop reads CASRDRVSNQPQHF. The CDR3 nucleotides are TGTGCCAGCAGGGACAGGGTTAGCAATCAGCCCCAGCATTTT.

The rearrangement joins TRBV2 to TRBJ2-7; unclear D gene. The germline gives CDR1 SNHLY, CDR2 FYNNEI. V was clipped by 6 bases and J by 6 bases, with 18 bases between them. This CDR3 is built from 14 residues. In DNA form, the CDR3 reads TGTGCCAGCAGGAAGATCCAGACCCCCTCCGAGCAGTACTTC. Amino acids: CASRKIQTPSEQYF.